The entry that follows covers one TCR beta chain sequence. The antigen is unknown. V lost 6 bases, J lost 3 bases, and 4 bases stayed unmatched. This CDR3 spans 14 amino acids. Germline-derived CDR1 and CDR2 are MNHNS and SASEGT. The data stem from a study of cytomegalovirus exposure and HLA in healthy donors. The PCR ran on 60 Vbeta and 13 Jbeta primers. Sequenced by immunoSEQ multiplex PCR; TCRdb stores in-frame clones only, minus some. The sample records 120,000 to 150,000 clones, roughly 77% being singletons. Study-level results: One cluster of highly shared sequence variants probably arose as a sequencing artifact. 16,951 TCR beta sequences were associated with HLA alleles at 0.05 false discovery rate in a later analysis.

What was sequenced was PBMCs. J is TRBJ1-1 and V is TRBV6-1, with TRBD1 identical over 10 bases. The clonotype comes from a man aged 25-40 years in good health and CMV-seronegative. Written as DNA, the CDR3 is TGTGCCAGCAGCGAGACAGGGGGCGACACTGAAGCTTTCTTT. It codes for CASSETGGDTEAFF.